This TCR beta chain was recorded in a study of blood T cell repertoires in COVID-19. At the level of the study: The analysed material was cDNA or gDNA that came from T cells, B-cell-depleted T cells, or PBMCs.

Per the original data handling: The assay estimated nucleated cells by amplifying reference gene primers. Only in-frame clones appear in the TCRdb table, and some are missing; sequencing was by immunoSEQ multiplex PCR. The V and J calls and clone size were taken over from that table, and D and trimming were inferred from the DNA. The sample has 200,000 or so clones; more than 80% are singletons. Germline V gene sequence: CDR1 SNHLY, CDR2 FYNNEI. The CDR3 extends over 16 amino acids. The V gene lost 3 bases and the J gene lost 0 bases, with 11 bases spanning the gap. All enrollees were roughly 18 to 90 years old and from some 24 US areas. Cohort 3 recovery required two negative PCRs, clearance, or symptom resolution.

This receptor was identified in a man in his sixties who had recovered from COVID-19. This chain links TRBV2 with TRBJ2-2; D unclear. The source material was PBMCs or T cells enriched from blood (not recorded which). The CDR3, as DNA: TGTGCCAGCAGTGACGCAGGTCAAGCGAACACCGGGGAGCTGTTTTTT. It encodes CASSDAGQANTGELFF.